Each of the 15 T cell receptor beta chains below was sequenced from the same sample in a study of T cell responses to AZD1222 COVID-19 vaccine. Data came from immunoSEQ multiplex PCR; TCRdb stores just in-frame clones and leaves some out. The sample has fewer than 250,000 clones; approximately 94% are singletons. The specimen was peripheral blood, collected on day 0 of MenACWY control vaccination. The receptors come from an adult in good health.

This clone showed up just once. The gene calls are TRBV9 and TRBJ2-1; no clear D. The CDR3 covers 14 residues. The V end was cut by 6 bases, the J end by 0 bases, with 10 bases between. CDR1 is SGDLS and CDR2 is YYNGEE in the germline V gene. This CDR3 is CASNLGSSYNEQFF. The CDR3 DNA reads TGTGCCAGCAACCTCGGAAGCTCCTACAATGAGCAGTTCTTC. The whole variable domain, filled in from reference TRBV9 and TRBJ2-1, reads DSGVTQTPKHLITATGQRVTLRCSPRSGDLSVYWYQQSLDQGLQFLIQYYNGEERAKGNILERFSAQQFPDLHSELNLSSLELGDSALYFCASNLGSSYNEQFFGPGTRLTVL.

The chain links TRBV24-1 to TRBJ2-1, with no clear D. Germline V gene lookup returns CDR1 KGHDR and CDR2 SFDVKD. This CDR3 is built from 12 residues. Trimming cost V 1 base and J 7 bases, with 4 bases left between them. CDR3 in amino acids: CATSDFRNEQFF. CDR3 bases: TGTGCCACCAGTGATTTTCGGAATGAGCAGTTCTTC.

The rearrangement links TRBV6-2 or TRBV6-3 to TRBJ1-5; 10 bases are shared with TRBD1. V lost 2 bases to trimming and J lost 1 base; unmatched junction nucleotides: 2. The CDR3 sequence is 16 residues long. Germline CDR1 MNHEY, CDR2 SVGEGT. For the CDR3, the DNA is TGTGCCAGCAGTTACGGGGACAGGGGAAGCAATCAGCCCCAGCATTTT. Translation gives CASSYGDRGSNQPQHF.

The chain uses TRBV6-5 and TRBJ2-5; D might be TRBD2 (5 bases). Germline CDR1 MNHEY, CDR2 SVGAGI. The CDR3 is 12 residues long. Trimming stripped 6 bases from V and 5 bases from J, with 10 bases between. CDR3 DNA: TGTGCCAGCAGGGTCGGGGAGGAGACCCAGTACTTC. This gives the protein CASRVGEETQYF.

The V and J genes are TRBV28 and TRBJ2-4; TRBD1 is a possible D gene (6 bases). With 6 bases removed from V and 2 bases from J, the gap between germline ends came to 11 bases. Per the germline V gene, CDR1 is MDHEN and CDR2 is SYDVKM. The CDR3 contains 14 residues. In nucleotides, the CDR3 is TGTGCCAGCAGGATAACAGGGTCCAAAAACATTCAGTACTTC. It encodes CASRITGSKNIQYF.

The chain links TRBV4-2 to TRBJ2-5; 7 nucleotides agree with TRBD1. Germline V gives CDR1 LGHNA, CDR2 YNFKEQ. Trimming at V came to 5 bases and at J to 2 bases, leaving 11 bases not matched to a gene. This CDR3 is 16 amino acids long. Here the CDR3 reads CASSTQGSLPQETQYF. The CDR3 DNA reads TGTGCCAGCAGCACACAGGGGTCCCTACCTCAAGAGACCCAGTACTTC.

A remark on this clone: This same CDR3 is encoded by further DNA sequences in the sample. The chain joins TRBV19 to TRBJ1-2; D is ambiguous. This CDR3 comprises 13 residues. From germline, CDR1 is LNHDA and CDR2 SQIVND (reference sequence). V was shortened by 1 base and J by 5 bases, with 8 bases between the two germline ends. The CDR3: CASSIGSVYGYTF. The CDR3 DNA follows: TGTGCCAGTAGTATAGGGTCGGTTTATGGCTACACCTTC.

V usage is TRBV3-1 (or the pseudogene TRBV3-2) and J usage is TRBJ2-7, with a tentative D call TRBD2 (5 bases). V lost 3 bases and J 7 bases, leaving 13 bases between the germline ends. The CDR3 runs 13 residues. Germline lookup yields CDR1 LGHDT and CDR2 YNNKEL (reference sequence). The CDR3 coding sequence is TGTGCCAGCAGCCAGCTAAAAACGGGAGAGCAGTACTTC. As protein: CASSQLKTGEQYF.

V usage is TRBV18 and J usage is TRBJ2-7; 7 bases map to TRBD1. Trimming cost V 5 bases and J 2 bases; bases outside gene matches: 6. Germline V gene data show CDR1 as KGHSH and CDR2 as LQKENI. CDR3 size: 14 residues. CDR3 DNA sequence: TGTGCCAGCTCAATCGGGACAGATCCCTACGAGCAGTACTTC. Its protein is CASSIGTDPYEQYF.

The CDR3 sequence: CASSFKTGTGELFF. CDR3 DNA: TGTGCCAGCAGTTTCAAGACAGGCACCGGGGAGCTGTTTTTT. The chain has TRBV27 and TRBJ2-2; D is perhaps TRBD1 (6 bases). Germline V gene lookup returns CDR1 MNHEY and CDR2 SMNVEV (reference sequence). Trimming took 3 bases from V and 4 from J, leaving 9 bases between them. The CDR3 loop spans 14 amino acids.

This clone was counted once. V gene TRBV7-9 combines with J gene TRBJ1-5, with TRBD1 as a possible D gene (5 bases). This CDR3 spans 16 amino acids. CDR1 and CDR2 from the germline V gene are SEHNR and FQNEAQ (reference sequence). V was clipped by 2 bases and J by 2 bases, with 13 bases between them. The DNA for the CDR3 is TGTGCCAGCAGCTTATCGGGGGGATCGGGCAATCAGCCCCAGCATTTT. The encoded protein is CASSLSGGSGNQPQHF.

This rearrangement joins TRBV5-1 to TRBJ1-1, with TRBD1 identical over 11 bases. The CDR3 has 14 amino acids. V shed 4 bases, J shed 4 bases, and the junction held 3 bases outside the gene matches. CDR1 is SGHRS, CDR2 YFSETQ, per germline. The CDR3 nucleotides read TGCGCCAGCAGCGCTGGGACAGGGGGCACTGAAGCTTTCTTT. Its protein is CASSAGTGGTEAFF.

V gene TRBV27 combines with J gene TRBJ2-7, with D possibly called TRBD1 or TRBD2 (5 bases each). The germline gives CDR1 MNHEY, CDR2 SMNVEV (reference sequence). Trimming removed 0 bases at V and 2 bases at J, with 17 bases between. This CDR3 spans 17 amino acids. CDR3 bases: TGTGCCAGCAGTTTATCGGGAAGATTGGGGGTGGCCTACGAGCAGTACTTC. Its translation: CASSLSGRLGVAYEQYF.

The CDR3 coding sequence is TGTGCCAGCAGCTCCGGACAGGGCTTTTCACCCCTCCACTTT. Its protein product is CASSSGQGFSPLHF. The V gene is TRBV28, the J gene TRBJ1-6; 8 nucleotides match TRBD1. Trimming cost V 6 bases and J 9 bases; bases outside gene matches: 7. Germline CDR1 MDHEN, CDR2 SYDVKM. The CDR3 sequence is 14 residues long.

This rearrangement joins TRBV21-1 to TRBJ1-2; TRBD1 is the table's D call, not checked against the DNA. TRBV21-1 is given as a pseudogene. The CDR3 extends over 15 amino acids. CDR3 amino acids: CASGETGAQGYGYTF. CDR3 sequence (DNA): TGTGCCTCCGGGGAAACAGGGGCCCAGGGCTATGGCTACACCTTC.